This record concerns one T cell receptor beta chain sequence. This sample was taken from a study of blood T cell repertoires in COVID-19. Original processing notes: Quantification of nucleated cells was approximated via reference gene primer amplification. Sequencing was performed with immunoSEQ multiplex PCR; in TCRdb, only in-frame clones are kept and a portion is missing. V and J calls and clone size are given by that table; D and trimming were obtained from the DNA. This table holds tens of thousands of clones, approximately 91% found once. Germline V CDR1 and CDR2: SGHDT, YYEEEE. Trimming removed 1 base at V and 7 bases at J, with 11 bases between. The CDR3 contains 13 residues. Seattle's cohort entered during active infection and was followed longitudinally.

The sequenced sample was peripheral blood. The chain couples TRBV5-6 to TRBJ1-1; D gene uncertain. This TCR was recovered from a man aged 55 to 69 with COVID-19, enrolled during active disease. CDR3 in amino acids: CASSLILRGEAFF. DNA of the CDR3: TGTGCCAGCAGCTTGATCCTCCGGGGTGAAGCTTTCTTT.